What follows are 5 T cell receptor beta chains derived from one specimen sequenced in a study of T-cell reconstitution after alpha-beta-depleted transplantation in children. The authors prepared the TCRbeta library with unique molecular identifiers. One entry per CDR3 protein, called by TCRdb with MiXCR from the PCR reads. The data contain some 830,000 distinct CDR3 sequences, around 17% of them singletons. The specimen was PBMCs, mostly from graft donor cells, collected 360 days after TCRalphabeta/CD19-depleted stem cell transplant. Receptors were obtained from a male patient under 18 who had a stem cell transplant for acute lymphoblastic leukemia, so the T cells may come from the graft donor.

This clonotype has just a few counts. V and J are TRBV24-1 and TRBJ2-5; 10 bases line up with TRBD2. In germline, CDR1 is KGHDR, CDR2 SFDVKD. The CDR3 loop spans 16 amino acids. Losses at the gene ends were 3 bases for V and 3 bases for J; bases not matched to a gene: 6. CDR3 sequence (DNA): TGTGCCACCAGTGATCCCCTAGCGGGAGCAGAAGAGACCCAGTACTTC. This codes for CATSDPLAGAEETQYF.

This clonotype was observed a few times. This chain joins TRBV4-1 and TRBJ2-5; D ambiguous. Germline V lookup: CDR1 MGHRA, CDR2 YSYEKL. The CDR3 runs 14 residues. V was shortened by 2 bases and J by 0 bases, with 7 bases between the two germline ends. CDR3 region: CASSQWVNQETQYF. The CDR3 DNA sequence: TGCGCCAGCAGCCAATGGGTTAACCAAGAGACCCAGTACTTC.

The chain links TRBV20-1 to TRBJ2-1, with 9 bases that match TRBD2. The V and J ends lost 1 base and 4 bases, in that order; junction bases with no gene match: 14. Germline V CDR1 and CDR2: DFQATT, SNEGSKA (reference sequence). This CDR3 has 18 amino acids. The CDR3 DNA reads as TGCAGTGCTAGAGCTACCCGGGCTAGCGGGGTGAAGTACAATGAGCAGTTCTTC. Translated: CSARATRASGVKYNEQFF.

This rearrangement joins TRBV5-1 to TRBJ1-2; D not certain. The CDR3 length is 17 residues. Germline V gives CDR1 SGHRS, CDR2 YFSETQ. The germline V and J ends were trimmed by 1 base and 1 base, with 17 bases remaining between them. The CDR3 spells CASSLSVGPEFNYGYTF. The CDR3 nucleotides read TGCGCCAGCAGCTTGAGTGTCGGCCCAGAATTTAACTATGGCTACACCTTC.

The CDR3 DNA reads as TGCAGTGCTATTGTATCACGGGCCTCCTACGAGCAGTACTTC. This sequence encodes CSAIVSRASYEQYF. The chain couples TRBV20-1 to TRBJ2-7; D gene unclear. This CDR3 region has 14 residues. Trimming shortened V by 4 bases and J by 0 bases, and 13 bases separated the two germline ends. CDR1 DFQATT and CDR2 SNEGSKA come from the germline V gene (reference sequence).